The 13 T cell receptor beta chains below all came from one sample that was sequenced in a study of T cell responses to AZD1222 COVID-19 vaccine. Assay: immunoSEQ multiplex PCR; the TCRdb copy retains only in-frame clones and omits some. The sample includes some 120,000 clones, 80% to 90% of them seen just once. The sequenced sample was peripheral blood, obtained on day 0 of AZD1222 vaccination. These receptors came from an adult in good health.

The gene calls are TRBV6-5 and TRBJ2-7; TRBD2 matches at 8 bases. This CDR3 contains 14 residues. Germline lookup yields CDR1 MNHEY and CDR2 SVGAGI. The V segment lost 11 bases and the J segment 2 bases; nucleotides outside the gene matches: 11. Here the CDR3 reads CASSKAGVPYEQYF. DNA of the CDR3: TGTGCCTCCTCGAAAGCGGGAGTGCCCTACGAGCAGTACTTC.

V is TRBV11-2 and J is TRBJ2-7; D might be TRBD2 (6 bases). Per germline, CDR1 SGHAT and CDR2 FQNNGV. The V and J ends lost 3 bases and 1 base respectively, with 10 bases between them. CDR3 length: 14 residues. The CDR3 loop reads CASSLEGPSYEQYF. The CDR3 DNA sequence: TGTGCCAGCAGCTTGGAGGGTCCGTCCTACGAGCAGTACTTC.

In its sample, this clone was seen once. The chain has TRBV6-5 and TRBJ1-2, with 7 bases identical to TRBD1. V lost 8 bases to trimming and J lost 7 bases; unmatched junction nucleotides: 10. Germline V lookup: CDR1 MNHEY, CDR2 SVGAGI. There are 13 residues in the CDR3. CDR3 in amino acids: CASAFRGLGGYTF. Written as DNA, the CDR3 is TGTGCCAGCGCTTTTAGGGGGCTCGGTGGCTACACCTTC.

The rearrangement joins TRBV7-9 to TRBJ2-5, with 8 bases aligning to TRBD1. Per germline, CDR1 SEHNR and CDR2 FQNEAQ (reference sequence). J lost 9 bases, V lost 5 bases, and 14 bases had no gene match. CDR3 length: 15 residues. CDR3 bases: TGTGCCAGCAGCCCAACGGGACAGGCGATTGGGGCCCAGTACTTC. Its translation is CASSPTGQAIGAQYF. Together with reference TRBV7-9 and TRBJ2-5, the CDR3 gives the full variable domain: DTGVSQNPRHKITKRGQNVTFRCDPISEHNRLYWYRQTLGQGPEFLTYFQNEAQLEKSRLLSDRFSAERPKGSFSTLEIQRTEQGDSAMYLCASSPTGQAIGAQYFGPGTRLLVL.

V gene TRBV18 combines with J gene TRBJ2-5; D possibly corresponds to TRBD2 (5 bases). Germline V CDR1 and CDR2: KGHSH, LQKENI. V lost 2 bases to trimming and J lost 2 bases, with 6 bases between them. The CDR3 runs to 13 residues. CDR3 residues: CASSPTRQETQYF. The CDR3 bases are TGTGCCAGCTCACCAACTAGACAAGAGACCCAGTACTTC.

The chain combines TRBV5-1 with TRBJ2-7; no firm D call. V gave up 4 bases and J gave up 4 bases, with 9 bases separating them. CDR1 is SGHRS, CDR2 YFSETQ, per germline. The CDR3 covers 12 residues. CDR3 DNA sequence: TGCGCCAGCAGCCTAGGGTTTTACGAGCAGTACTTC. Protein: CASSLGFYEQYF.

The CDR3 sequence: CASRTRGETQYF. The CDR3 DNA reads TGTGCCAGCAGAACACGAGGGGAGACCCAGTACTTC. The V and J genes are TRBV12-3 or TRBV12-4 and TRBJ2-5; D is perhaps TRBD2 (5 bases). The V and J ends lost 6 bases and 5 bases respectively, with 10 bases between them. The CDR3 spans 12 residues.

The CDR3 sequence is CASSLPGTGTRGYTF. In nucleotides, the CDR3 is TGTGCCAGCAGCCTACCCGGGACAGGGACGCGAGGCTACACCTTC. The chain is built from TRBV7-9 and TRBJ1-2; the match to TRBD1 covers 9 bases. CDR3 length: 15 amino acids. V gave up 5 bases and J gave up 8 bases; unmatched junction bases: 12. The V gene's germline CDR1 is SEHNR and CDR2 FQNEAQ (reference sequence). The entire variable domain, with the rest obtained from reference TRBV7-9 and TRBJ1-2, is as follows: DTGVSQNPRHKITKRGQNVTFRCDPISEHNRLYWYRQTLGQGPEFLTYFQNEAQLEKSRLLSDRFSAERPKGSFSTLEIQRTEQGDSAMYLCASSLPGTGTRGYTFGSGTRLTVV.

V usage is TRBV11-3 and J usage is TRBJ1-2; D unresolved. Trimming took off 6 bases at V and 8 bases at J, with 16 bases between the two ends. The CDR3 length is 13 residues. Germline CDR1 SGHNT, CDR2 YENEEA. The CDR3 here is CASSQRMVDGYTF. Here the CDR3 DNA reads TGTGCCAGCAGTCAAAGGATGGTGGACGGCTACACCTTC. Full variable domain (outside the CDR3, taken from reference TRBV11-3 and TRBJ1-2): EAGVVQSPRYKIIEKKQPVAFWCNPISGHNTLYWYLQNLGQGPELLIRYENEEAVDDSQLPKDRFSAERLKGVDSTLKIQPAELGDSAVYLCASSQRMVDGYTFGSGTRLTVV.

The rearrangement links TRBV4-2 to TRBJ1-1; 8 bases line up with TRBD1. J lost 3 bases, V lost 4 bases, and 10 bases had no gene match. In germline, CDR1 is LGHNA, CDR2 YNFKEQ. The CDR3 sequence is 16 residues long. The CDR3 nucleotides are TGTGCCAGCAGCCGAACAGGGGGATATTTGTACACTGAAGCTTTCTTT. Its translation: CASSRTGGYLYTEAFF.

This clone was detected only once. The CDR3 here is CASSYETGANVLTF. The DNA for the CDR3 is TGCGCCAGCAGCTACGAAACTGGGGCCAACGTCCTGACTTTC. V is TRBV5-1 and J is TRBJ2-6; no clear D. The length of the CDR3 is 14 residues. CDR1 and CDR2 (germline): SGHRS, YFSETQ. Trimming stripped 3 bases from V and 2 bases from J, with 6 bases between.

This chain links TRBV5-5 with TRBJ1-2; 8 bases fit TRBD1. CDR3 size: 16 residues. V shed 3 bases, J shed 4 bases, and the junction held 11 bases outside the gene matches. Germline lookup yields CDR1 SGHKS and CDR2 YYEKEE (reference sequence). CDR3 sequence (DNA): TGTGCCAGCAGCTCCAACCCGGGACAGGCCGTCTATGGCTACACCTTC. The encoded protein is CASSSNPGQAVYGYTF. The full variable domain, in which reference TRBV5-5 and TRBJ1-2 provide the parts outside the CDR3, is DAGVTQSPTHLIKTRGQQVTLRCSPISGHKSVSWYQQVLGQGPQFIFQYYEKEERGRGNFPDRFSARQFPNYSSELNVNALLLGDSALYLCASSSNPGQAVYGYTFGSGTRLTVV.

The chain recombines TRBV19 with TRBJ2-2, with D possibly being TRBD1 (5 bases). V lost 3 bases to trimming and J lost 0 bases, with 8 bases between them. The CDR3 contains 15 residues. Per germline, CDR1 LNHDA and CDR2 SQIVND (reference sequence). CDR3: CASSMYRTNTGELFF. CDR3 nucleotides: TGTGCCAGTAGTATGTACAGGACGAACACCGGGGAGCTGTTTTTT.